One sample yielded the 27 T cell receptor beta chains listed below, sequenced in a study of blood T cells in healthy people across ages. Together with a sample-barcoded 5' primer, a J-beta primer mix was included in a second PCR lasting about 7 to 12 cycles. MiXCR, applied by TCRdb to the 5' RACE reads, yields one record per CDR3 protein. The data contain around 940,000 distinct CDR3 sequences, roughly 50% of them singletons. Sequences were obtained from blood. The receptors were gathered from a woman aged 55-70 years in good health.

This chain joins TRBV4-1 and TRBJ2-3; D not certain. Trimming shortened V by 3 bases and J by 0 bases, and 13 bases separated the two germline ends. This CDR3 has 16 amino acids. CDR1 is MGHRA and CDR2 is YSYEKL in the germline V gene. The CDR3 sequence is CASSQFTDPSTDTQYF. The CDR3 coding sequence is TGCGCCAGCAGCCAGTTCACCGATCCTAGCACAGATACGCAGTATTTT.

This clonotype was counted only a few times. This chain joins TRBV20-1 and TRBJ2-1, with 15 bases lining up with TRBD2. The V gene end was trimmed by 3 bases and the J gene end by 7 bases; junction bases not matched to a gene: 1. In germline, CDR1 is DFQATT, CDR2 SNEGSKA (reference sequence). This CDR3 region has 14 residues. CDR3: CSARGLAGGNEQFF. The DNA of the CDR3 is TGCAGTGCTAGGGGACTAGCGGGAGGTAATGAGCAGTTCTTC.

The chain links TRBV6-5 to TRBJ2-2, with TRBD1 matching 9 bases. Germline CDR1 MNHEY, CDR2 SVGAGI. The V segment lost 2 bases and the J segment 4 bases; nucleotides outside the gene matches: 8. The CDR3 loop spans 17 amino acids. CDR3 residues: CASSYTQTGGSTGELFF. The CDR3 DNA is TGTGCCAGCAGTTACACGCAGACAGGGGGATCCACCGGGGAGCTGTTTTTT.

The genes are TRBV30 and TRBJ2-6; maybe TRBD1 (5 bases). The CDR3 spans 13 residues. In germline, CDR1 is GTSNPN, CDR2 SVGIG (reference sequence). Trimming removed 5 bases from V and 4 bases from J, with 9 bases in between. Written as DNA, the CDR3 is TGTGCCTGGCCAGGGCCCGGGGCCAACGTCCTGACTTTC. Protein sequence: CAWPGPGANVLTF. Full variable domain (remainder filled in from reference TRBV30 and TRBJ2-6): SQTIHQWPATLVQPVGSPLSLECTVEGTSNPNLYWYRQAAGRGLQLLFYSVGIGQISSEVPQNLSASRPQDRQFILSSKKLLLSDSGFYLCAWPGPGANVLTFGAGSRLTVL.

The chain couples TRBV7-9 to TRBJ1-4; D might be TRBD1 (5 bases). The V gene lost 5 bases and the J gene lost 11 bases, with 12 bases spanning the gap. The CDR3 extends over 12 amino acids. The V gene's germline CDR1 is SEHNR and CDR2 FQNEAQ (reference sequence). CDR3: CASSNLGDKLFF. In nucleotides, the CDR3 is TGTGCCAGCAGCAATCTGGGGGACAAACTGTTTTTT.

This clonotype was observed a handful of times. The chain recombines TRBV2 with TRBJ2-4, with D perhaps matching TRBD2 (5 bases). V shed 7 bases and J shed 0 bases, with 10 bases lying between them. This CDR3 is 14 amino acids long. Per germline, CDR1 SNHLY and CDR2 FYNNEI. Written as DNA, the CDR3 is TGTGCCAGCAAAGCTAGCCTAGCCAAAAACATTCAGTACTTC. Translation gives CASKASLAKNIQYF.

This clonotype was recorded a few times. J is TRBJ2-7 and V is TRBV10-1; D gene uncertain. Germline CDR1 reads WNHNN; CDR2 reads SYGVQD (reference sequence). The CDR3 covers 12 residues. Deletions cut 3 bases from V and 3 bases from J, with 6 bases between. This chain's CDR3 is CASSEHFYEQYF. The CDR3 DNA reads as TGCGCCAGCAGTGAACATTTCTACGAGCAGTACTTC.

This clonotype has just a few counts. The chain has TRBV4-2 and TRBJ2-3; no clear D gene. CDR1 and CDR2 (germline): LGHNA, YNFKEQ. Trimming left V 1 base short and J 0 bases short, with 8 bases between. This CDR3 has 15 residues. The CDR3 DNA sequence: TGTGCCAGCAGCCAAGCCGGCGATAGCACAGATACGCAGTATTTT. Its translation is CASSQAGDSTDTQYF.

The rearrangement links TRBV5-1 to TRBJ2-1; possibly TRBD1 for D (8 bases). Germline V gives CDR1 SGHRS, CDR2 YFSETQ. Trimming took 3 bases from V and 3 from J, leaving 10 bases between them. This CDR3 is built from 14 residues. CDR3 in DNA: TGCGCCAGCAGCTACAGGGGGGGCTACAATGAGCAGTTCTTC. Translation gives CASSYRGGYNEQFF.

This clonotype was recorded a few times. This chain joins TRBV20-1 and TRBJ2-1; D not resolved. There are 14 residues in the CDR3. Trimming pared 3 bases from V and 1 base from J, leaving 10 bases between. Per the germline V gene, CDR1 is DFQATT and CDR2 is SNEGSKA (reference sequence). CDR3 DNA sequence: TGCAGTGCTAGTTTGGCCAAATCCTACAATGAGCAGTTCTTC. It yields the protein CSASLAKSYNEQFF.

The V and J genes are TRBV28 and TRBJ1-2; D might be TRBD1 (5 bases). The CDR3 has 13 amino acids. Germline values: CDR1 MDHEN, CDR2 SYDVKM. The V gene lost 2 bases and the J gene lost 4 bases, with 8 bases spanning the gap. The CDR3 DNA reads TGTGCCAGCAGTTTAGACAGACTCTATGGCTACACCTTC. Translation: CASSLDRLYGYTF.

For the CDR3, the DNA is TGCGCCAGCAGCTTCGGACAGGGGAGCACTGAAGCTTTCTTT. Translation gives CASSFGQGSTEAFF. The genes are TRBV5-1 and TRBJ1-1, with 9 positions matching TRBD1. The CDR3 runs 14 residues. The V gene end was trimmed by 2 bases and the J gene end by 4 bases; junction bases not matched to a gene: 3. Germline lookup yields CDR1 SGHRS and CDR2 YFSETQ.

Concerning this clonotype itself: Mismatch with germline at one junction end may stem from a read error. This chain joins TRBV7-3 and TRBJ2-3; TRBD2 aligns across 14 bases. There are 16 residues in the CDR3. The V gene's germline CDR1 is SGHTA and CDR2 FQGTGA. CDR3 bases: TGTGCCAGCAGCTTAGGACTAGCGGGAGGCACAGATACGCGGTATTTT. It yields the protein CASSLGLAGGTDTRYF.

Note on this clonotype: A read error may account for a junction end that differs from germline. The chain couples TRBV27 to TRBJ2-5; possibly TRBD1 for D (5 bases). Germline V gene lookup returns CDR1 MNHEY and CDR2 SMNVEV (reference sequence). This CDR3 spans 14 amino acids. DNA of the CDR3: TGTGCCGGCAGTTTAATACCTCAGGGAGAGACCCAGTACTTC. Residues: CAGSLIPQGETQYF.

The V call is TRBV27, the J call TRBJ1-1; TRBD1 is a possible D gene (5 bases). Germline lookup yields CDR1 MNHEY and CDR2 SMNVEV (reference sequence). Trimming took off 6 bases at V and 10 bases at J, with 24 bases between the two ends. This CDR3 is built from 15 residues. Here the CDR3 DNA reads TGTGCCAGCAGAAACTACGCGGGGCCTTTTTCTGGAGCTTTCTTT. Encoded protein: CASRNYAGPFSGAFF.

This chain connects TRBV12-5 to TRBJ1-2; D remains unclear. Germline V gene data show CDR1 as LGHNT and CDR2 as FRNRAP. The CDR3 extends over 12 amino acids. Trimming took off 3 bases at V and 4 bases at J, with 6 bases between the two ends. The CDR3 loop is CASGFLSYGYTF. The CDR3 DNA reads TGTGCTAGTGGTTTTTTGAGCTATGGCTACACCTTC.

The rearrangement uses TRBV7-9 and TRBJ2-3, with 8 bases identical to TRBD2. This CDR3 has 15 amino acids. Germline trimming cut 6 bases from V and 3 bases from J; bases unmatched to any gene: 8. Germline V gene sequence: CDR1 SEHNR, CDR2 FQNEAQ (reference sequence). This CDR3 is CASRPGLAETDTQYF. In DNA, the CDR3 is TGTGCCAGCAGACCAGGACTAGCCGAGACAGATACGCAGTATTTT. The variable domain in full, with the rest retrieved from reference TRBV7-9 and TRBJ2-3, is DTGVSQNPRHKITKRGQNVTFRCDPISEHNRLYWYRQTLGQGPEFLTYFQNEAQLEKSRLLSDRFSAERPKGSFSTLEIQRTEQGDSAMYLCASRPGLAETDTQYFGPGTRLTVL.

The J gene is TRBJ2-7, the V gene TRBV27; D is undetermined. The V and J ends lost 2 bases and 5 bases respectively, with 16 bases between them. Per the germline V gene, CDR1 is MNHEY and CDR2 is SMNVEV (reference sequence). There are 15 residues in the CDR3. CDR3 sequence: CASSLGPSELDEQYF. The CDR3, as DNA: TGTGCCAGCAGTTTAGGCCCCTCCGAATTGGACGAGCAGTACTTC.

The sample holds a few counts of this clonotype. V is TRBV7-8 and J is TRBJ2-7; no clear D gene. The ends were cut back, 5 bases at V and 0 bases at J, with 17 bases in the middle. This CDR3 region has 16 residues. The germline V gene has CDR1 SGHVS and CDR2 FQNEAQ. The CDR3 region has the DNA TGTGCCAGCAGCCTCCAAGGTACCTTTGGCTCCTACGAGCAGTACTTC. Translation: CASSLQGTFGSYEQYF.

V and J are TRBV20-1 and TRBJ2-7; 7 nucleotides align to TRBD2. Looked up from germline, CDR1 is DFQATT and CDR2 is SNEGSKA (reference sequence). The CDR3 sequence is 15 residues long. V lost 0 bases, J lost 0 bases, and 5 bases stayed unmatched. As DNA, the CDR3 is TGCAGTGCTAGAGAGACTAGCTGGAGCTCCTACGAGCAGTACTTC. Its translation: CSARETSWSSYEQYF.

The CDR3 spells CASSSVGRGDEQFF. CDR3 nucleotides: TGTGCCAGCAGCTCGGTCGGGAGAGGCGATGAGCAGTTCTTC. The chain employs TRBV7-9 and TRBJ2-1; maybe TRBD2 (6 bases). The ends were cut back, 4 bases at V and 8 bases at J, with 15 bases in the middle. Germline CDR1 and CDR2: SEHNR and FQNEAQ (reference sequence). The CDR3 totals 14 residues.

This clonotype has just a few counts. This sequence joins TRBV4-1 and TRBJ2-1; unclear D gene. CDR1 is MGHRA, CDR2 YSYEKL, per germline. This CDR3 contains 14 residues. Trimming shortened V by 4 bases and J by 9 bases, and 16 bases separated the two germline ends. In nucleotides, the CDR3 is TGCGCCAGCAGCCGGGCGAGCCCCGTCGGTGAGCAGTTCTTC. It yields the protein CASSRASPVGEQFF.

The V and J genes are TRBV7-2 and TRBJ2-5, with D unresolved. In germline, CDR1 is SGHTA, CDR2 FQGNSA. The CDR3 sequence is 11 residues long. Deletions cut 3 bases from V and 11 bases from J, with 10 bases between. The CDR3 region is CASSFHNEQYF. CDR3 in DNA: TGTGCCAGCAGCTTCCACAATGAGCAGTACTTC.

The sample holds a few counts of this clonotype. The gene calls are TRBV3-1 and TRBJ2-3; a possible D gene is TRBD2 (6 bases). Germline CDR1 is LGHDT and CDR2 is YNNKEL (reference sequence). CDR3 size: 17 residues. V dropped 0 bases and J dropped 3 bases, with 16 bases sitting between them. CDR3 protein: CASSQEGGAGPTDTQYF. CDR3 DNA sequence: TGTGCCAGCAGCCAAGAAGGCGGTGCGGGACCGACAGATACGCAGTATTTT.

CDR3 DNA sequence: TGCAGTGCTAGAGAACTAGCGGGAGTGGGGGAGACCCAGTACTTC. It is translated as CSARELAGVGETQYF. The chain combines TRBV20-1 with TRBJ2-5; 11 nucleotides align to TRBD2. V shed 0 bases, J shed 5 bases, and the junction held 5 bases outside the gene matches. The CDR3 consists of 15 residues. The germline V gene has CDR1 DFQATT and CDR2 SNEGSKA (reference sequence).

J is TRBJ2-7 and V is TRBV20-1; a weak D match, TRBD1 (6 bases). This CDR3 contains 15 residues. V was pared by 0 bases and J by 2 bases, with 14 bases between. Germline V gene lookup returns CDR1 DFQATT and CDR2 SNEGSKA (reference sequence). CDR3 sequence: CSARDQGQTPYEQYF. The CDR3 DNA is TGCAGTGCTAGAGATCAGGGGCAGACTCCCTACGAGCAGTACTTC.

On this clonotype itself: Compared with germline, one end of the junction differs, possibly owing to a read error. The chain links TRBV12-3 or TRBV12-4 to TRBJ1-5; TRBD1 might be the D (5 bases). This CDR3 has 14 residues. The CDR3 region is CASRTGTPNRPQHF. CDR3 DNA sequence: TGTGCCAGCAGAACCGGGACCCCTAATCGGCCCCAGCATTTT.